This is a list of T cell receptor beta chains from one sample in a study of blood T cell repertoires in COVID-19. Assay: immunoSEQ multiplex PCR; the TCRdb copy retains only in-frame clones and omits some. The table includes more than 200,000 clones, 75% to 85% detected once. Sample: PBMCs or T cells enriched from blood (not recorded which). The receptors shown here come from a woman aged 40-49 years with acute COVID-19. Each CDR3 is given with its conserved first and last residue.

TRBV9	TRBJ1-2	CASSVDLGGTGRGYTF
TRBV5-5	TRBJ1-6	CASSLFSTEVSYNSPLHF
TRBV5-4	TRBJ1-1	CASSLARGQNTEAFF
TRBV18	TRBJ1-6	CASSPRVLDRASNSPLHF
TRBV19	TRBJ2-3	CASSTSGTPGTDTQYF
TRBV6-2/TRBV6-3	TRBJ2-7	CASSAGIQAYEQYF
TRBV30	TRBJ1-1	CACPTRGGAEAFF
TRBV5-1	TRBJ1-6	CASSSTSRGSYNSPLHF
TRBV28	TRBJ2-3	CASHRTGQSTDTQYF
TRBV9	TRBJ2-6	CASSVAGGTFSGANVLTF
TRBV5-4	TRBJ1-4	CASSFQGVDEKLFF
TRBV2	TRBJ1-1	CASSEALRRTEAFF
TRBV5-1	TRBJ2-7	CASSQTGTGPSYEQYF
TRBV28	TRBJ1-2	CASRSTGDPNYGYTF
TRBV7-2	TRBJ2-2	CASSHTDRDTGELFF
TRBV9	TRBJ1-2	CASSGTGTGQIYGYTF
TRBV5-1	TRBJ1-2	CASSRDRGPSGYTF
TRBV7-8	TRBJ1-5	CASSSGIQDLYSNQPQHF
TRBV5-1	TRBJ2-1	CASSLGGRGIAGGPREQFF
TRBV6-5	TRBJ1-3	CASSFDTGNTIYF
TRBV9	TRBJ1-6	CASSVKENSPLHF
TRBV11-3	TRBJ2-1	CASSHQLAGAFNEQFF
TRBV9	TRBJ2-2	CASSPWRGMADTGELFF
TRBV7-3	TRBJ1-5	CASSTHTGRVQPQHF
TRBV11-2	TRBJ2-3	CASSLIAGGSTDTQYF
TRBV19	TRBJ1-5	CASSPGQGAQPQHF
TRBV4-3	TRBJ2-3	CASSQDRTSMDTQYF
TRBV6-5	TRBJ1-6	CASGGQGDSPLHF
TRBV15	TRBJ1-2	CATSIDRVNYGYTF
TRBV11-3	TRBJ2-3	CASSLGGADLAGGDTQYF
TRBV5-4	TRBJ1-2	CASSYGQGYGYTF
TRBV28	TRBJ1-2	CASSPGNYGYTF